This entry describes one T cell receptor (beta chain). The CDR3 contains 16 residues. The germline CDR1 and CDR2 sequences are SGHTA and FQGNSA. V was shortened by 0 bases and J by 6 bases, with 17 bases between the two germline ends. A second PCR of roughly 7 to 11 cycles used a sample-barcoded 5' primer and a J-beta primer mix. TCRdb analysed the 5' RACE reads with MiXCR anew, one entry per CDR3 protein. The sample shows about 1.6 million distinct CDR3 sequences, 30% to 35% of them seen only once. This sample was taken from a study of blood T cells in healthy people across ages. The origin of this receptor is a woman between 25 and 40 years old in good health. The rearrangement uses TRBV7-2 and TRBJ1-2; possible D gene TRBD1, 6 bases. Sequenced material: blood. CDR3 DNA: TGTGCCAGCAGCTTAGCCGGGGGGGGCTTTGGGGATGGCTACACCTTC. Its translation: CASSLAGGGFGDGYTF. Combining the CDR3 with reference TRBV7-2 and TRBJ1-2 gives the whole variable domain GAGVSQSPSNKVTEKGKDVELRCDPISGHTALYWYRQSLGQGLEFLIYFQGNSAPDKSGLPSDRFSAERTGGSVSTLTIQRTQQEDSAVYLCASSLAGGGFGDGYTFGSGTRLTVV.